These 12 T cell receptor beta chains were sequenced from one sample in a study of shared clonotypes between healthy human individuals. Libraries were prepared by immunoSEQ multiplex PCR; TCRdb keeps only in-frame clonotypes and omits some of them. The sample records roughly 2.6 million clones, 85% to 95% being singletons. The sample was naive CD4+ T cells sorted from blood. Indicated subset: CD45RA+ positively selected. These receptors were collected from a man younger than 35 in good health.

This chain links TRBV19 with TRBJ1-6; D not certain. This CDR3 spans 13 amino acids. Trimming pared 7 bases from V and 8 bases from J, leaving 12 bases between. Germline CDR1 and CDR2: LNHDA and SQIVND (reference sequence). CDR3 sequence: CASKFRSDSPLHF. The CDR3 DNA is TGTGCCAGTAAATTCAGGTCGGATTCACCCCTCCACTTT. Full variable domain (missing parts from reference TRBV19 and TRBJ1-6): DGGITQSPKYLFRKEGQNVTLSCEQNLNHDAMYWYRQDPGQGLRLIYYSQIVNDFQKGDIAEGYSVSREKKESFPLTVTSAQKNPTAFYLCASKFRSDSPLHFGNGTRLTVT.

As to this clone: Mismatch with germline at one junction end may stem from a read error. The gene calls are TRBV7-9 and TRBJ1-4; D call uncertain. Germline V gives CDR1 SEHNR, CDR2 FQNEAQ (reference sequence). This CDR3 contains 16 residues. The CDR3 spells CASGLGRQTTNEKLFF. CDR3 in DNA: TGTGCCAGCGGCTTAGGTCGGCAGACAACTAATGAAAAACTGTTTTTT.

J is TRBJ1-3 and V is TRBV7-2, with 7 nucleotides matching TRBD1. The CDR3 totals 15 residues. Germline V CDR1 and CDR2: SGHTA, FQGNSA. Germline trimming cut 2 bases from V and 2 bases from J; bases unmatched to any gene: 3. CDR3 in DNA: TGTGCCAGCAGCTTACAGGGGGAACCTGGAAACACCATATATTTT. Translating it yields CASSLQGEPGNTIYF.

About this clone: One end of the junction does not line up with germline, which may come from a read error. The CDR3 here is CASRQGAGANVLTF. CDR3 DNA: TGTGCTAGCAGACAGGGGGCTGGGGCCAACGTCCTGACTTTC. The chain links TRBV5-4 to TRBJ2-6; 9 nucleotides line up with TRBD1. The CDR3 extends over 14 amino acids. Germline values: CDR1 SGHNT, CDR2 YYREEE (reference sequence).

The count of this clone is one. The chain employs TRBV19 and TRBJ2-3, with D tentatively TRBD2 (5 bases). The CDR3 is 16 residues long. Trimming removed 5 bases from V and 5 bases from J, with 20 bases in between. The germline CDR1 and CDR2 sequences are LNHDA and SQIVND (reference sequence). The CDR3 protein is CASSLPGKAAGDTQYF. In nucleotides, the CDR3 is TGTGCCAGTAGTCTACCTGGGAAGGCCGCGGGAGATACGCAGTATTTT.

The chain has TRBV13 and TRBJ2-5; perhaps TRBD2 as D (6 bases). V was cut by 3 bases and J by 5 bases, with 19 bases left in between. The CDR3 totals 16 residues. Germline-derived CDR1 and CDR2 are PRHDT and FYEKMQ (reference sequence). The CDR3 is CASSFSSWGERETQYF. In DNA, the CDR3 is TGTGCCAGCAGCTTCTCCTCCTGGGGGGAGAGGGAGACCCAGTACTTC.

The chain joins TRBV19 to TRBJ2-7; weak D call: TRBD1 (7 bases). The ends were cut back, 8 bases at V and 4 bases at J, with 21 bases in the middle. Germline CDR1 LNHDA, CDR2 SQIVND (reference sequence). The CDR3 is made up of 15 amino acids. The CDR3 DNA reads TGTGCCAGTCCGGGGAGGAGCAGGGGGTTTTACGAGCAGTACTTC. Translation gives CASPGRSRGFYEQYF.

The V call is TRBV2, the J call TRBJ2-3; a weak D match, TRBD1 (5 bases). Germline CDR1 SNHLY, CDR2 FYNNEI. The CDR3 extends over 13 amino acids. Between the trimmed V and J ends, which lost 8 bases and 6 bases, there was a span of 15 bases. The CDR3 nucleotides read TGTGCCAGCTGCCCCTCCAGGGTTGATACGCAGTATTTT. It codes for CASCPSRVDTQYF.

This chain joins TRBV6-6 and TRBJ2-7, with TRBD1 as a possible D gene (6 bases). With 5 bases removed from V and 1 base from J, the gap between germline ends came to 12 bases. Germline CDR1 and CDR2: MNHNY and SVGAGI (reference sequence). CDR3 length equals 14 residues. The CDR3 reads CASSKWDTSYEQYF. In DNA, the CDR3 is TGTGCCAGCAGTAAATGGGACACATCCTACGAGCAGTACTTC.

The chain's CDR3 is CASSLYSLEDLNTGELFF. CDR3 bases: TGCGCCAGCAGCTTGTATTCGTTAGAGGACCTGAACACCGGGGAGCTGTTTTTT. The rearrangement links TRBV5-1 to TRBJ2-2; D ambiguous. The CDR3 runs 18 residues. V was shortened by 1 base and J by 1 base, with 17 bases between the two germline ends. The germline V gene has CDR1 SGHRS and CDR2 YFSETQ.

This clone was detected once. The gene calls are TRBV28 and TRBJ2-5; possibly TRBD1 for D (7 bases). Trimming shortened V by 4 bases and J by 4 bases, and 16 bases separated the two germline ends. Per the germline V gene, CDR1 is MDHEN and CDR2 is SYDVKM. This CDR3 region has 15 residues. Here the CDR3 DNA reads TGTGCCAGCAGTTCAGGGGGGTACCATGGAGAGACCCAGTACTTC. Its protein is CASSSGGYHGETQYF.

This chain uses TRBV15 with TRBJ1-5; 7 bases map to TRBD1. The CDR3 length is 17 residues. Germline V CDR1 and CDR2: LNHNV, YYDKDF (reference sequence). Germline trimming cut 3 bases from V and 11 bases from J; bases unmatched to any gene: 19. The CDR3 reads CATSSDSGTAARGSQHF. CDR3 bases: TGTGCCACCAGCAGCGACTCCGGGACAGCCGCCCGGGGTTCCCAGCATTTT.